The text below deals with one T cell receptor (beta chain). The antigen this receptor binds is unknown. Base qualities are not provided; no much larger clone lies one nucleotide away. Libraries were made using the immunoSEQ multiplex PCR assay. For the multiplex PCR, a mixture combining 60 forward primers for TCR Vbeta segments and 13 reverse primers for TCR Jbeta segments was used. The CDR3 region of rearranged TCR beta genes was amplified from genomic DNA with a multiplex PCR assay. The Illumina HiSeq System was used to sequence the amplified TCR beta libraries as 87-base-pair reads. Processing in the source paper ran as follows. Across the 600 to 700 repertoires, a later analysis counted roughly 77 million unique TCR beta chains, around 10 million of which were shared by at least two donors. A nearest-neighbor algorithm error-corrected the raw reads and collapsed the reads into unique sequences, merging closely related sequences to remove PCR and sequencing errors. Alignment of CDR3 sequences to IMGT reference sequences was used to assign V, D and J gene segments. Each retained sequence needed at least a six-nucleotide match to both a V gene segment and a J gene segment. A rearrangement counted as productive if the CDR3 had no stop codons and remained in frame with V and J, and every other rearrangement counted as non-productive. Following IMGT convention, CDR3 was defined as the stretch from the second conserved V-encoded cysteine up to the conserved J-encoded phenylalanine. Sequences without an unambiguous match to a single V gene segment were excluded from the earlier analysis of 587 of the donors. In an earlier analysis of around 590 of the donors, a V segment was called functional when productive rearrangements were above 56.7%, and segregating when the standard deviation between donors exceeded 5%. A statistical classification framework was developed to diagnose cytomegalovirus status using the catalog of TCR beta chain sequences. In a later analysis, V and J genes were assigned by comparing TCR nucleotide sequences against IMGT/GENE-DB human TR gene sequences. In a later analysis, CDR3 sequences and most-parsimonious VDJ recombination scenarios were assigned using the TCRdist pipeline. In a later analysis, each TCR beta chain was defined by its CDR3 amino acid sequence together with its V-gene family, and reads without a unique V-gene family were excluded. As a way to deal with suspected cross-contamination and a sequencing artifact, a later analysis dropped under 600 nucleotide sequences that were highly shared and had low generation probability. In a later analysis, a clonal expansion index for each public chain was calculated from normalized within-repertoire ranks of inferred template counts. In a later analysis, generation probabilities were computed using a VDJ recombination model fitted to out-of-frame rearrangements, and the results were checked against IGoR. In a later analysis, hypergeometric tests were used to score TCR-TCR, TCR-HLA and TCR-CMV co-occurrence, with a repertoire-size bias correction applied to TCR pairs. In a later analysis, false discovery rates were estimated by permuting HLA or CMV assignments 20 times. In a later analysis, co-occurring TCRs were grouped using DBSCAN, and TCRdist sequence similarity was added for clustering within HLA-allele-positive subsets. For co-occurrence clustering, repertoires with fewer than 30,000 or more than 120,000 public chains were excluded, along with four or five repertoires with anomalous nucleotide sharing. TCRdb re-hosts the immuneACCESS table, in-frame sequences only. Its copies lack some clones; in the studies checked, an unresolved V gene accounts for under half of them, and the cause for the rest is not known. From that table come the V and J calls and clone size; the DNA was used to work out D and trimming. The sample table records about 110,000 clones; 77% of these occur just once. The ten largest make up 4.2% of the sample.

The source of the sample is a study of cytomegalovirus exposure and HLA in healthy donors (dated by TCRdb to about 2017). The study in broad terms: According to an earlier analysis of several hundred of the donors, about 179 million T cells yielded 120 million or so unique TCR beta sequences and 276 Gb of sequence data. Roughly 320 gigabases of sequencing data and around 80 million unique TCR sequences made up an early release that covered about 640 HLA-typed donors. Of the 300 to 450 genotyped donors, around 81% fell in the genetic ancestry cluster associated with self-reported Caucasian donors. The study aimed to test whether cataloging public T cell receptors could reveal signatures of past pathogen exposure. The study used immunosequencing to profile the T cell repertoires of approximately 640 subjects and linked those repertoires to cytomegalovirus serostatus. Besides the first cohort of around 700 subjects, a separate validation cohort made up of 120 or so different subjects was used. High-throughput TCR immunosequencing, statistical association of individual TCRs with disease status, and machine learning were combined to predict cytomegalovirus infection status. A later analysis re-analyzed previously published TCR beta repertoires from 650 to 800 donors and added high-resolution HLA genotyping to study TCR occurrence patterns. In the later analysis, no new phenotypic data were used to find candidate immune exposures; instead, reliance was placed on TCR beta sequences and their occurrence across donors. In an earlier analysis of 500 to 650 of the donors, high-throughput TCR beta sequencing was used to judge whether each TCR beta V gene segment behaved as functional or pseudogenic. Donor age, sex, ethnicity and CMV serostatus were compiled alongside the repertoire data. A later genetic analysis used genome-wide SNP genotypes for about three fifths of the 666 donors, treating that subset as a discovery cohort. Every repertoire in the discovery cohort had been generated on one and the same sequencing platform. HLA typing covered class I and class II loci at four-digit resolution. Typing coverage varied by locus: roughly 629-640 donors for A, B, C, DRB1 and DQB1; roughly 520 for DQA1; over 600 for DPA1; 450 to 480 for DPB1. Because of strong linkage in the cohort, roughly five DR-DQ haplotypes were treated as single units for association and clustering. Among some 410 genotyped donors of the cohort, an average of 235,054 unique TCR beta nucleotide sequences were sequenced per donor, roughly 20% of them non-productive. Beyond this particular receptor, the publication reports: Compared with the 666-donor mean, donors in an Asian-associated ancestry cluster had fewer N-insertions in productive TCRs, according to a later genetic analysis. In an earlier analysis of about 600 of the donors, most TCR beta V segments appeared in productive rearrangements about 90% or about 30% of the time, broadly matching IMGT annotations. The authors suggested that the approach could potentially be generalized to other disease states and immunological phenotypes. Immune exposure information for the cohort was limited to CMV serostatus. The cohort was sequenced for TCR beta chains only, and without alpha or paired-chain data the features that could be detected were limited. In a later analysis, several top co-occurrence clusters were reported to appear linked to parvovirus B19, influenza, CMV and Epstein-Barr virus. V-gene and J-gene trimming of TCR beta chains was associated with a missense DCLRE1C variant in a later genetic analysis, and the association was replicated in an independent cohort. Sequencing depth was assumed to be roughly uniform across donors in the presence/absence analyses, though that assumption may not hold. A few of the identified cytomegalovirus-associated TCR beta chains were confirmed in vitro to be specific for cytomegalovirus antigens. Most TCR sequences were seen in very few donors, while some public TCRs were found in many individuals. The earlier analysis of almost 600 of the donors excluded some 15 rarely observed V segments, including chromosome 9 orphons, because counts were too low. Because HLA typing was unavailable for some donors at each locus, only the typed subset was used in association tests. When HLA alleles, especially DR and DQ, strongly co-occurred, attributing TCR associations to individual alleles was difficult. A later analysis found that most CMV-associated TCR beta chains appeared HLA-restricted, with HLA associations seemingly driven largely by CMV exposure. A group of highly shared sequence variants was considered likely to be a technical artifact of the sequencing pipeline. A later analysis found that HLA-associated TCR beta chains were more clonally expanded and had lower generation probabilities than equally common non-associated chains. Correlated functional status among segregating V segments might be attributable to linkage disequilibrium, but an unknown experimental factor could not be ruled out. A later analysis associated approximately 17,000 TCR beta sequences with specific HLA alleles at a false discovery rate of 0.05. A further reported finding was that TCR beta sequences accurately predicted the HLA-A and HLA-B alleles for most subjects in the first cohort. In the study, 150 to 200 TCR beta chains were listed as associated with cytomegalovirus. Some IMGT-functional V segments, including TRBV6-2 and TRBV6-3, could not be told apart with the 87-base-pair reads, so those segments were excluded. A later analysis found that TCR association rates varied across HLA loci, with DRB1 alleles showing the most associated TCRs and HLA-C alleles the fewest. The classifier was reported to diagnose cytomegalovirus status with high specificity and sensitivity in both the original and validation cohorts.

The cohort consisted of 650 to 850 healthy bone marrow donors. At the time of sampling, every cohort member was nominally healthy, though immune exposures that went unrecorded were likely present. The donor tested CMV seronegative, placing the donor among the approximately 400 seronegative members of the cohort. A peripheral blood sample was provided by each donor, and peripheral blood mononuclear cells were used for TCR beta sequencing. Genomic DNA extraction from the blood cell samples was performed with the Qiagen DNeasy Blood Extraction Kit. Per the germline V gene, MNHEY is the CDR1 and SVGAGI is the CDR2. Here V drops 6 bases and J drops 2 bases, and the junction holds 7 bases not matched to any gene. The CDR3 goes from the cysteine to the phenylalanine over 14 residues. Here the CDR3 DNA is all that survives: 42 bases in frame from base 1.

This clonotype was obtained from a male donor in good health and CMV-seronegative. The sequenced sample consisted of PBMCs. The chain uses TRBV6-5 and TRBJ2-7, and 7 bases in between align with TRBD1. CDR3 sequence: CASSLGTAAYEQYF. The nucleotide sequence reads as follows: TGTGCCAGCAGCCTCGGGACAGCCGCCTACGAGCAGTACTTC.